The 18 T cell receptor beta chains below all came from one sample that was sequenced in a study of T cell responses to AZD1222 COVID-19 vaccine. Some clones are missing from TCRdb's copy, which holds only in-frame ones; the method was immunoSEQ multiplex PCR. The sample lists 15,000 to 17,000 clones, less than 90% occurring once. The starting material was peripheral blood, obtained 28 days after the second AZD1222 dose. The receptors here all came from an adult who received the AZD1222 COVID-19 vaccine.

The chain recombines TRBV12-3 or TRBV12-4 with TRBJ2-7; D call uncertain. Trimming left V 6 bases short and J 2 bases short, with 11 bases between. The CDR3 consists of 13 residues. In nucleotides, the CDR3 is TGTGCCAGCAGGAAAATGGGTACCTACGAGCAGTACTTC. Amino acid sequence: CASRKMGTYEQYF.

The gene calls are TRBV3-1 (or the pseudogene TRBV3-2) and TRBJ1-5, with D unresolved. Trimming removed 5 bases from V and 6 bases from J, with 11 bases in between. Looked up from germline, CDR1 is LGHDT and CDR2 is YNNKEL (reference sequence). The CDR3 is made up of 13 amino acids. CDR3: CASSEGRGQPQHF. The DNA of the CDR3 is TGTGCCAGCAGCGAGGGTCGGGGTCAGCCCCAGCATTTT.

The rearrangement joins TRBV28 to TRBJ1-6, with D perhaps matching TRBD1 (5 bases). Deletions cut 3 bases from V and 6 bases from J, with 9 bases between. Germline CDR1 is MDHEN and CDR2 is SYDVKM. The CDR3 spans 14 residues. The CDR3 DNA reads as TGTGCCAGCAGTTTGCCAGGGAGTAATTCACCCCTCCACTTT. Protein sequence: CASSLPGSNSPLHF.

The V call is TRBV3-1 (or the pseudogene TRBV3-2), the J call TRBJ1-2; D gene uncertain. The CDR3 has 14 amino acids. In germline, CDR1 is LGHDT, CDR2 YNNKEL (reference sequence). V was clipped by 1 base and J by 4 bases, with 10 bases between them. The CDR3 region has the DNA TGTGCCAGCAGCCAAGGACAAGGGAGCTATGGCTACACCTTC. It encodes CASSQGQGSYGYTF.

This clone came up once. V and J are TRBV7-9 and TRBJ2-7, with 11 nucleotides matching TRBD1. The CDR3 has 15 amino acids. CDR1 is SEHNR and CDR2 is FQNEAQ in the germline V gene (reference sequence). V trimming: 6 bases; J trimming: 3 bases; junction bases outside the gene matches: 7. The CDR3 nucleotides read TGTGCCAGCAGACCCGGGACAGGGGGTTTCTACGAGCAGTACTTC. Residues: CASRPGTGGFYEQYF.

The chain joins TRBV5-1 to TRBJ1-4; D is unresolved. This CDR3 is built from 14 residues. Trimming cost V 2 bases and J 3 bases, with 8 bases left between them. The germline V gene has CDR1 SGHRS and CDR2 YFSETQ. For the CDR3, the DNA is TGCGCCAGCAGCTTCGGCGGCCCTAATGAAAAACTGTTTTTT. Amino acids: CASSFGGPNEKLFF.

The CDR3 here is CSVGLGAETQYF. The CDR3 DNA follows: TGCAGCGTTGGTCTAGGGGCGGAGACCCAGTACTTC. V gene TRBV29-1 combines with J gene TRBJ2-5; possible D gene TRBD1, 5 bases. Germline CDR1 and CDR2: SQVTM and ANQGSEA. The CDR3 consists of 12 residues. V lost 4 bases and J 5 bases, leaving 11 bases between the germline ends. Full variable domain (rest looked up from reference TRBV29-1 and TRBJ2-5): SAVISQKPSRDICQRGTSLTIQCQVDSQVTMMFWYRQQPGQSLTLIATANQGSEATYESGFVIDKFPISRPNLTFSTLTVSNMSPEDSSIYLCSVGLGAETQYFGPGTRLLVL.

This chain joins TRBV19 and TRBJ1-1; D unclear. Germline loops: CDR1 LNHDA, CDR2 SQIVND (reference sequence). Trimming stripped 4 bases from V and 8 bases from J, with 11 bases between. This CDR3 is built from 12 residues. This CDR3 reads CASSTPFGEAFF. CDR3 bases: TGTGCCAGTAGTACCCCTTTCGGGGAAGCTTTCTTT.

This chain links TRBV11-3 with TRBJ2-1; 7 bases are shared with TRBD1. The CDR3 spans 16 residues. Germline-derived CDR1 and CDR2 are SGHNT and YENEEA. The V and J ends lost 5 bases and 4 bases, in that order; junction bases with no gene match: 11. The CDR3 is CASSMQSGQDYNEQFF. The DNA for the CDR3 is TGTGCCAGCAGCATGCAGAGCGGACAGGATTACAATGAGCAGTTCTTC.

The chain has TRBV3-1 (or the pseudogene TRBV3-2) and TRBJ1-2; 10 positions agree with TRBD1. From germline, CDR1 is LGHDT and CDR2 YNNKEL (reference sequence). Trimming at V came to 3 bases and at J to 2 bases, leaving 9 bases not matched to a gene. The CDR3 is 17 residues long. The CDR3 here is CASSHLTPGQGNYGYTF. The CDR3 coding sequence is TGTGCCAGCAGCCATCTTACCCCGGGACAGGGGAACTATGGCTACACCTTC.

Only one count was recorded for this clone. The chain combines TRBV19 with TRBJ1-1, with 7 bases identical to TRBD1. The length of the CDR3 is 14 residues. The trim removed 5 bases at V and 2 bases at J, leaving 5 bases unmatched. Looked up from germline, CDR1 is LNHDA and CDR2 is SQIVND (reference sequence). This CDR3 is CASSPQGVNTEAFF. The CDR3 nucleotides are TGTGCCAGTAGTCCCCAGGGGGTAAACACTGAAGCTTTCTTT.

V gene TRBV7-9 combines with J gene TRBJ2-7; no reliable D call. V lost 5 bases, J lost 2 bases, and 4 bases lay in between. CDR1 and CDR2 (germline): SEHNR, FQNEAQ (reference sequence). This CDR3 is 11 amino acids long. The CDR3 DNA reads as TGTGCCAGCAGCGCCACCTACGAGCAGTACTTC. It encodes CASSATYEQYF.

The J gene is TRBJ1-4, the V gene TRBV7-3; D possibly corresponds to TRBD1 (5 bases). Germline values: CDR1 SGHTA, CDR2 FQGTGA. V gave up 3 bases and J gave up 6 bases, with 20 bases separating them. The CDR3 runs 17 residues. CDR3 DNA: TGTGCCAGCAGCTTGAAGAACTACCGGGGGTACGATGAAAAACTGTTTTTT. This encodes CASSLKNYRGYDEKLFF.

The J gene is TRBJ2-3, the V gene TRBV7-9; 12 nucleotides agree with TRBD2. V shed 1 base and J 0 bases; nucleotides not matched to a gene: 2. The CDR3 covers 17 residues. Germline values: CDR1 SEHNR, CDR2 FQNEAQ (reference sequence). Here the CDR3 reads CASSLDLAGGSTDTQYF. The CDR3 region has the DNA TGTGCCAGCAGCTTAGACCTAGCGGGGGGGAGCACAGATACGCAGTATTTT.

This sequence joins TRBV7-2 and TRBJ1-1; D is unclear. Deletions cut 2 bases from V and 11 bases from J, with 12 bases between. The CDR3 contains 12 residues. Per the germline V gene, CDR1 is SGHTA and CDR2 is FQGNSA. The CDR3 DNA follows: TGTGCCAGCAGCTTAATTTCTTCGGGTGCTTTCTTT. Protein sequence: CASSLISSGAFF.

The V and J genes are TRBV19 and TRBJ1-1, with TRBD1 as a possible D gene (6 bases). The CDR3 contains 14 residues. V was clipped by 6 bases and J by 8 bases, with 19 bases between them. Germline assignment: CDR1 LNHDA and CDR2 SQIVND (reference sequence). The chain's CDR3 is CASSPTGTRGEAFF. The CDR3 DNA reads TGTGCCAGTAGCCCCACGGGGACACGGGGGGAAGCTTTCTTT.

The chain is built from TRBV7-2 and TRBJ1-2, with D possibly matching TRBD1 (6 bases). CDR3 length: 15 residues. Germline CDR1 reads SGHTA; CDR2 reads FQGNSA. The V gene lost 1 base and the J gene lost 4 bases, with 13 bases spanning the gap. CDR3 amino acids: CASSLGGASLYGYTF. The CDR3 DNA sequence: TGTGCCAGCAGCTTAGGGGGGGCCAGTCTCTATGGCTACACCTTC.

Only one count was recorded for this clone. The rearrangement links TRBV28 to TRBJ1-2; possible D gene TRBD1, 5 bases. V was shortened by 6 bases and J by 2 bases, with 16 bases between the two germline ends. CDR1 is MDHEN, CDR2 SYDVKM, per germline. The CDR3 loop spans 15 amino acids. The CDR3 protein is CASSSRDPGNYGYTF. In DNA form, the CDR3 reads TGTGCCAGCAGCAGCCGGGACCCAGGAAACTATGGCTACACCTTC.